This TCR beta chain stems from a study of T cell responses to AZD1222 COVID-19 vaccine. Whole-study context: Both about-4-week and about-12-week second-dose recipients were combined.

In germline, CDR1 is SGHRS, CDR2 YFSETQ. This CDR3 region has 14 residues. V gave up 4 bases and J gave up 0 bases, with 5 bases separating them. Assay used: immunoSEQ multiplex PCR; TCRdb lists only in-frame clones, some missing. Of some 180,000 clones listed, 92% are singletons. The receptor comes from an adult in good health. The chain couples TRBV5-1 to TRBJ2-6; D is unclear. The input for sequencing was peripheral blood, taken on day 0 of AZD1222 vaccination. DNA of the CDR3: TGCGCCAGCAGCACAGTCTCTGGGGCCAACGTCCTGACTTTC. Translation: CASSTVSGANVLTF.